Below, 25 T cell receptor beta chains from the same sample are listed, as sequenced in a study of T cell responses to AZD1222 COVID-19 vaccine. This table comes from immunoSEQ multiplex PCR, and its TCRdb copy is limited to in-frame clones, with some not included. The table lists over 50,000 clones, around 80% of them singletons, with 5% in the top ten. The material was peripheral blood, obtained 28 days after the second AZD1222 dose. The receptors shown here come from an adult who received the AZD1222 COVID-19 vaccine.

The chain has TRBV27 and TRBJ1-1; D uncertain. There are 12 residues in the CDR3. CDR1 and CDR2 (germline): MNHEY, SMNVEV (reference sequence). V shed 5 bases and J shed 0 bases, with 4 bases lying between them. For the CDR3, the DNA is TGTGCCAGCAGTGCAGTGAACACTGAAGCTTTCTTT. It translates to CASSAVNTEAFF.

In this sample, this clone turned up once. The CDR3 nucleotides are TGTGCCAGCAGAAGAGCTAGCACAGATACGCAGTATTTT. Its translation: CASRRASTDTQYF. The chain links TRBV28 to TRBJ2-3; D unclear. Trimming pared 6 bases from V and 0 bases from J, leaving 7 bases between. Germline CDR1 MDHEN, CDR2 SYDVKM. The length of the CDR3 is 13 residues.

This clone turned up a few times. The rearrangement links TRBV21-1 to TRBJ1-2; TRBD1 is taken as the D call from the table, unchecked against the DNA. TRBV21-1 corresponds to a pseudogene. The CDR3 is 15 amino acids. DNA of the CDR3: TGTGCCAGCAGCTATCGGACAGGGGCCCACTATGGCTACACCTTC. The encoded protein is CASSYRTGAHYGYTF.

The CDR3 sequence: CAWRQGGNTIYF. Here the CDR3 DNA reads TGTGCCTGGAGACAGGGGGGAAACACCATATATTTT. The V and J genes are TRBV30 and TRBJ1-3; 7 bases are shared with TRBD1. The CDR3 covers 12 residues. Germline CDR1 and CDR2: GTSNPN and SVGIG (reference sequence). Losses at the gene ends were 3 bases for V and 4 bases for J; bases not matched to a gene: 0.

This chain links TRBV7-2 with TRBJ1-6; D unresolved. Trimming pared 5 bases from V and 7 bases from J, leaving 18 bases between. Germline V gene data show CDR1 as SGHTA and CDR2 as FQGNSA. The CDR3 contains 16 residues. Here the CDR3 DNA reads TGTGCCAGCAGCCTCGGGCAAGGGTTAGGGAATTCACCCCTCCACTTT. It is translated as CASSLGQGLGNSPLHF.

The chain is built from TRBV21-1 and TRBJ2-1. TRBV21-1 is given as a pseudogene. The CDR3 covers 15 residues. CDR3 region: CASSKEKGKNNEQFF. The CDR3, as DNA: TGTGCCAGCAGCAAAGAGAAAGGGAAGAACAATGAGCAGTTCTTC.

This clone occurred once. The CDR3 DNA reads as TGTGCCAGCAGCTTGGTAGCAGGGGGTGGCTACACCTTC. It is translated as CASSLVAGGGYTF. V usage is TRBV5-6 and J usage is TRBJ1-2, with 7 bases that match TRBD1. The germline gives CDR1 SGHDT, CDR2 YYEEEE. The CDR3 contains 13 residues. Unmatched junction bases numbered 3, after V lost 0 bases and J lost 7 bases. Combining the CDR3 with reference TRBV5-6 and TRBJ1-2 gives the whole variable domain DAGVTQSPTHLIKTRGQQVTLRCSPKSGHDTVSWYQQALGQGPQFIFQYYEEEERQRGNFPDRFSGHQFPNYSSELNVNALLLGDSALYLCASSLVAGGGYTFGSGTRLTVV.

V usage is TRBV3-1 (or the pseudogene TRBV3-2) and J usage is TRBJ2-1; D might be TRBD2 (6 bases). Trimming left V 1 base short and J 2 bases short, with 9 bases between. The CDR3 runs to 15 residues. From germline, CDR1 is LGHDT and CDR2 YNNKEL (reference sequence). The CDR3, as DNA: TGTGCCAGCAGCCAAGGGTGGGGGGCCTACAATGAGCAGTTCTTC. It translates to CASSQGWGAYNEQFF.

The CDR3 sequence is CASSEGGNYGYTF. In DNA form, the CDR3 reads TGCGCCAGCAGTGAAGGGGGAAACTATGGCTACACCTTC. The genes are TRBV5-1 and TRBJ1-2; TRBD1 might be the D (6 bases). Deletions cut 5 bases from V and 2 bases from J, with 10 bases between. CDR1 SGHRS and CDR2 YFSETQ come from the germline V gene. This CDR3 has 13 residues. Full variable domain (missing parts from reference TRBV5-1 and TRBJ1-2): KAGVTQTPRYLIKTRGQQVTLSCSPISGHRSVSWYQQTPGQGLQFLFEYFSETQRNKGNFPGRFSGRQFSNSRSEMNVSTLELGDSALYLCASSEGGNYGYTFGSGTRLTVV.

The V and J genes are TRBV10-3 and TRBJ2-7, with 11 bases that match TRBD2. Trimming at V came to 6 bases and at J to 3 bases, leaving 4 bases not matched to a gene. The CDR3 is 14 residues long. Germline V gives CDR1 ENHRY, CDR2 SYGVKD. Written as DNA, the CDR3 is TGTGCCATCAGGCCGGGGACTAGCGGCTACGAGCAGTACTTC. Amino acids: CAIRPGTSGYEQYF.

This clone appeared a single time. The rearrangement links TRBV6-6 to TRBJ2-1, with D maybe TRBD1 (6 bases). This CDR3 is built from 12 residues. Trimming took 4 bases from V and 8 from J, leaving 9 bases between them. Germline V gives CDR1 MNHNY, CDR2 SVGAGI (reference sequence). CDR3 nucleotides: TGTGCCAGCAGTTCCAAGGGGGATGAGCAGTTCTTC. Protein sequence: CASSSKGDEQFF.

This clone was found a few times. V is TRBV5-1 and J is TRBJ2-7; D unclear. CDR1 SGHRS and CDR2 YFSETQ come from the germline V gene. The CDR3 contains 13 residues. V lost 7 bases and J lost 4, with 15 bases in between. CDR3 in amino acids: CASGPLTQYEQYF. CDR3 nucleotide sequence: TGCGCCAGCGGCCCGTTGACCCAGTACGAGCAGTACTTC.

This rearrangement joins TRBV6-5 to TRBJ1-2; D is perhaps TRBD1 (5 bases). V was clipped by 8 bases and J by 0 bases, with 10 bases between them. The length of the CDR3 is 13 residues. Germline CDR1 MNHEY, CDR2 SVGAGI. The CDR3 nucleotides read TGTGCCAGCCGTCGGGGGGCTAACTATGGCTACACCTTC. It encodes CASRRGANYGYTF.

This clone has only one observation. This chain connects TRBV12-3 or TRBV12-4 to TRBJ1-6; perhaps TRBD1 as D (6 bases). The CDR3 loop spans 13 amino acids. V was trimmed by 2 bases and J by 7 bases, leaving 6 bases between them. The CDR3 sequence: CASSLRGNSPLHF. The CDR3 DNA reads as TGTGCCAGCAGTTTAAGGGGGAATTCACCCCTCCACTTT.

V gene TRBV7-6 combines with J gene TRBJ1-6; a possible D gene is TRBD1 (6 bases). In germline, CDR1 is SGHVS, CDR2 FNYEAQ. V lost 5 bases and J 5 bases, leaving 19 bases between the germline ends. CDR3 length: 17 residues. The CDR3: CASSRRTGTLDNSPLHF. For the CDR3, the DNA is TGTGCCAGCAGCCGAAGAACTGGGACACTAGATAATTCACCCCTCCACTTT.

This chain joins TRBV6-2 or TRBV6-3 and TRBJ1-2, with D unresolved. Germline CDR1 and CDR2: MNHEY and SVGEGT. The CDR3 contains 13 residues. Trimming took 6 bases from V and 4 from J, leaving 12 bases between them. The DNA for the CDR3 is TGTGCCAGCAGCCTGGACGATGTCTATGGCTACACCTTC. Residues: CASSLDDVYGYTF.

This chain links TRBV6-2 or TRBV6-3 with TRBJ2-1; D perhaps matches TRBD2 (7 bases). The germline CDR1 and CDR2 sequences are MNHEY and SVGEGT. Trimming removed 5 bases from V and 10 bases from J, with 18 bases in between. CDR3 length: 14 residues. The CDR3 here is CASSPLGAGEEQFF. The CDR3 region has the DNA TGTGCCAGCAGTCCCCTGGGGGCGGGAGAAGAGCAGTTCTTC.

The J gene is TRBJ1-3, the V gene TRBV7-6, with 7 bases that match TRBD1. Looked up from germline, CDR1 is SGHVS and CDR2 is FNYEAQ. V lost 3 bases to trimming and J lost 4 bases; unmatched junction nucleotides: 9. CDR3 length: 16 amino acids. DNA for the CDR3: TGTGCCAGCAGCTTGACCGGGCAGGGGGTGGGAAACACCATATATTTT. Protein sequence: CASSLTGQGVGNTIYF.

The chain employs TRBV25-1 and TRBJ2-1; 14 positions agree with TRBD2. Losses at the gene ends were 4 bases for V and 10 bases for J; bases not matched to a gene: 9. Germline V CDR1 and CDR2: MGHDK, SYGVNS. The CDR3 extends over 16 amino acids. CDR3 sequence reads: CASSGARGLAGVEQFF. CDR3 nucleotide sequence: TGTGCCAGCAGTGGGGCCAGGGGACTAGCGGGAGTGGAGCAGTTCTTC.

This chain uses TRBV5-1 with TRBJ2-5, with 13 nucleotides matching TRBD2. Germline CDR1 reads SGHRS; CDR2 reads YFSETQ. The CDR3 is made up of 16 amino acids. Losses at the gene ends were 0 bases for V and 3 bases for J; bases not matched to a gene: 2. The CDR3 loop is CASSLELAGGEETQYF. CDR3 sequence (DNA): TGCGCCAGCAGCTTGGAACTAGCGGGGGGGGAAGAGACCCAGTACTTC. Full variable domain (rest looked up from reference TRBV5-1 and TRBJ2-5): KAGVTQTPRYLIKTRGQQVTLSCSPISGHRSVSWYQQTPGQGLQFLFEYFSETQRNKGNFPGRFSGRQFSNSRSEMNVSTLELGDSALYLCASSLELAGGEETQYFGPGTRLLVL.

The chain links TRBV30 to TRBJ1-4; D not certain. This CDR3 contains 14 residues. Per the germline V gene, CDR1 is GTSNPN and CDR2 is SVGIG (reference sequence). Trimming removed 5 bases at V and 7 bases at J, with 17 bases between. CDR3 DNA: TGTGCCTGGTGTCCCGGGCCCTTTGCTGAAAAACTGTTTTTT. It codes for CAWCPGPFAEKLFF.

The gene calls are TRBV3-1 (or the pseudogene TRBV3-2) and TRBJ1-2, with 9 bases that match TRBD1. V lost 1 base, J lost 5 bases, and 2 bases stayed unmatched. The germline CDR1 and CDR2 sequences are LGHDT and YNNKEL (reference sequence). The CDR3 spans 14 residues. The CDR3 DNA reads TGTGCCAGCAGCCAAGGGACAGGGGCTTATGGCTACACCTTC. This gives the protein CASSQGTGAYGYTF.

The chain links TRBV2 to TRBJ1-2, with D perhaps TRBD1 (6 bases). This CDR3 contains 13 residues. The V end was cut by 6 bases, the J end by 4 bases, with 12 bases between. Germline CDR1 reads SNHLY; CDR2 reads FYNNEI. CDR3 DNA: TGTGCCAGCAGGAGCCAGGGGATCTATGGCTACACCTTC. Encoded protein: CASRSQGIYGYTF.

There are a few counts of this clone. The chain has TRBV5-4 and TRBJ2-1; D unclear. Germline-derived CDR1 and CDR2 are SGHNT and YYREEE (reference sequence). The V end was cut by 4 bases, the J end by 1 base, with 9 bases between. The CDR3 totals 14 residues. DNA of the CDR3: TGTGCCAGCAGCCCTCGGGTATCCTACAATGAGCAGTTCTTC. Amino acid sequence: CASSPRVSYNEQFF.

This chain links TRBV13 with TRBJ2-7, with unresolved D. CDR1 PRHDT and CDR2 FYEKMQ come from the germline V gene (reference sequence). Trimming took off 2 bases at V and 5 bases at J, with 10 bases between the two ends. The CDR3 consists of 13 residues. The CDR3 sequence is CASSLYVMNEQYF. CDR3 DNA: TGTGCCAGCAGCTTATATGTCATGAACGAGCAGTACTTC. Full variable domain (remainder filled in from reference TRBV13 and TRBJ2-7): AAGVIQSPRHLIKEKRETATLKCYPIPRHDTVYWYQQGPGQDPQFLISFYEKMQSDKGSIPDRFSAQQFSDYHSELNMSSLELGDSALYFCASSLYVMNEQYFGPGTRLTVT.